The T cell receptor (beta chain) under discussion was sequenced for a study of cytomegalovirus exposure and HLA in healthy donors. The primer mix had 60 Vbeta and 13 Jbeta primers. Sequencing was performed with immunoSEQ multiplex PCR; in TCRdb, only in-frame clones are kept and a portion is missing. The table has 70,000 to 95,000 clones, approximately 72% seen once. Losses at the gene ends were 6 bases for V and 10 bases for J; bases not matched to a gene: 16. Germline CDR1 SNHLY, CDR2 FYNNEI. The CDR3 contains 18 residues. Sequenced material: PBMCs. The receptor was derived from a man younger than 45 in good health and CMV-seropositive. J is TRBJ2-1 and V is TRBV2; 15 nucleotides agree with TRBD2. CDR3 amino acids: CASREMLRTSGGAREQFF. As DNA, the CDR3 is TGTGCCAGCAGAGAAATGCTACGGACTAGCGGGGGGGCAAGGGAGCAGTTCTTC.